This TCR beta chain was profiled in a study of cytomegalovirus exposure and HLA in healthy donors. Study-level points and caveats: Specific recognition of CMV antigens was confirmed in vitro for a few chains (all CMV-associated).

The PCR contained 60 Vbeta and 13 Jbeta primers. TCRdb keeps only in-frame clones here, not all; method: immunoSEQ multiplex PCR. The sample comprises 150,000 to 200,000 clones, over 75% of which are singletons, and over 3% rests with the top ten. Trimming removed 8 bases from V and 3 bases from J; junction bases left unmatched: 12. The germline V gene encodes CDR1 MDHEN and CDR2 SYDVKM. The CDR3 runs to 15 residues. Comment on this clone: Its antigen is still unknown.

This TCR came from a female donor in good health and CMV-seronegative. This chain joins TRBV28 and TRBJ2-7, with 8 bases lining up with TRBD1. Sequencing was carried out using PBMCs. CDR3: CASAEWTGLGYEQYF. The DNA for the CDR3 is TGTGCCAGCGCGGAATGGACAGGGTTGGGCTACGAGCAGTACTTC. Drawing the rest from reference TRBV28 and TRBJ2-7, the complete variable domain is DVKVTQSSRYLVKRTGEKVFLECVQDMDHENMFWYRQDPGLGLRLIYFSYDVKMKEKGDIPEGYSVSREKKERFSLILESASTNQTSMYLCASAEWTGLGYEQYFGPGTRLTVT.